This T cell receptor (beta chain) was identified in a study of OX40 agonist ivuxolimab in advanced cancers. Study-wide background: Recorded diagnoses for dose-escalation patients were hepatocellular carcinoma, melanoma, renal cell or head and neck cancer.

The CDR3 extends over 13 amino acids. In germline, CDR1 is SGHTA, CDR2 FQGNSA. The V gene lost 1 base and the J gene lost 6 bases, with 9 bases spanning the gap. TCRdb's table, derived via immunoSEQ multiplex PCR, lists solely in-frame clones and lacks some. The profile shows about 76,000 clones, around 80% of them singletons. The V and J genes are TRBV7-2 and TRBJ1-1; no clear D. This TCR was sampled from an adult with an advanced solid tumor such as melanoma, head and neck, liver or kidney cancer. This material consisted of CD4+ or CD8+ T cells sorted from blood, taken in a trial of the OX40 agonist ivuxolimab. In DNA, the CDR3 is TGTGCCAGCAGCTTAGACGGCCAGGCTGAAGCTTTCTTT. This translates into CASSLDGQAEAFF.